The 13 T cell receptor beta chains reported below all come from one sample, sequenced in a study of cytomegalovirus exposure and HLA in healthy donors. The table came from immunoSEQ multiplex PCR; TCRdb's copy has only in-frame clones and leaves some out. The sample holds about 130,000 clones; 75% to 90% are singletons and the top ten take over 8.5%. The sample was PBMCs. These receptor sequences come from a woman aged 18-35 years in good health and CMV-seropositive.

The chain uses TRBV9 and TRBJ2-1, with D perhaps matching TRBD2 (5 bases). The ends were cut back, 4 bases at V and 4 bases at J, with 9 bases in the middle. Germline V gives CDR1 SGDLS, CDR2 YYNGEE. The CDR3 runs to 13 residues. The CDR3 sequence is CASSTPGYNEQFF. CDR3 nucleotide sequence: TGTGCCAGCAGCACCCCGGGGTACAATGAGCAGTTCTTC.

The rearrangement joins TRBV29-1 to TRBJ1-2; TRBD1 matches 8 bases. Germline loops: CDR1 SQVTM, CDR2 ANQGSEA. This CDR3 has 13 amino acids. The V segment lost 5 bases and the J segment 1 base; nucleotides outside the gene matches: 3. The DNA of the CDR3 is TGCAGCGTTCCGACAGGGGATAACTATGGCTACACCTTC. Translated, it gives CSVPTGDNYGYTF.

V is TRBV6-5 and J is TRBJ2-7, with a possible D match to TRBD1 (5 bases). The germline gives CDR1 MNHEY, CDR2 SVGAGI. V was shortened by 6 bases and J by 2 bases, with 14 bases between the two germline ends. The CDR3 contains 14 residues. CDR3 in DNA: TGTGCCAGCAGCCATCAGGGAAACACCTACGAGCAGTACTTC. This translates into CASSHQGNTYEQYF.

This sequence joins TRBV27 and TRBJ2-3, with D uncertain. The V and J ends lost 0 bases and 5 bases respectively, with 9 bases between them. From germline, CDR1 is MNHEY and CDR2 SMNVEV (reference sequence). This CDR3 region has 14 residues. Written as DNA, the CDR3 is TGTGCCAGCAGTTTATCGACGACTGGAGATACGCAGTATTTT. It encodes CASSLSTTGDTQYF.

CDR3 sequence reads: CASSLTGQTNYGYTF. The DNA of the CDR3 is TGTGCCAGCAGCTTAACCGGACAGACTAACTATGGCTACACCTTC. The rearrangement joins TRBV7-3 to TRBJ1-2, with D perhaps matching TRBD1 (6 bases). The CDR3 spans 15 residues. Germline V gene lookup returns CDR1 SGHTA and CDR2 FQGTGA. Trimming removed 0 bases at V and 0 bases at J, with 8 bases between.

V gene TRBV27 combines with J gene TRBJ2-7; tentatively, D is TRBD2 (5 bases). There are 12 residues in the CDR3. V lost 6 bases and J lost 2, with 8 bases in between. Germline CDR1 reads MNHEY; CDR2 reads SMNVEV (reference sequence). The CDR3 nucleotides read TGTGCCAGCAGATCCGGGGCCTACGAGCAGTACTTC. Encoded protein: CASRSGAYEQYF.

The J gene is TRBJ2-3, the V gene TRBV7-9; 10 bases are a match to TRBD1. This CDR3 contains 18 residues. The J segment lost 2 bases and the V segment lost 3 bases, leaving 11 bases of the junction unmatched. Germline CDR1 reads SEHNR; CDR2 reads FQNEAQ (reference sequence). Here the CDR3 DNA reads TGTGCCAGCAGCTTGGGGGCCCTCGGGACAGGGGCCACAGATACGCAGTATTTT. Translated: CASSLGALGTGATDTQYF.

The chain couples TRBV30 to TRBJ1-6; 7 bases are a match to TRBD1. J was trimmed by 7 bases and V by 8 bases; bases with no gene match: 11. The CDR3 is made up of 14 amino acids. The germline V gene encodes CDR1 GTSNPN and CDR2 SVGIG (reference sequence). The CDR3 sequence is CAGTAAAPNSPLHF. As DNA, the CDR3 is TGTGCCGGGACAGCCGCGGCCCCAAATTCACCCCTCCACTTT. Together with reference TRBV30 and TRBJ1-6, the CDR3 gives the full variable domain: SQTIHQWPATLVQPVGSPLSLECTVEGTSNPNLYWYRQAAGRGLQLLFYSVGIGQISSEVPQNLSASRPQDRQFILSSKKLLLSDSGFYLCAGTAAAPNSPLHFGNGTRLTVT.

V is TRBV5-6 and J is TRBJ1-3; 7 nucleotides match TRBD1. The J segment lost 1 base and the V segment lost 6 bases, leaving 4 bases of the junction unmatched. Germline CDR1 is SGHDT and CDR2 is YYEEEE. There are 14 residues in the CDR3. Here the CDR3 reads CASTQGRSGNTIYF. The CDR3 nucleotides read TGTGCCAGCACACAGGGGAGGTCTGGAAACACCATATATTTT.

CDR3 sequence: CASTTSGGDNEQFF. CDR3 coding DNA: TGTGCCAGCACGACTAGCGGGGGAGACAATGAGCAGTTCTTC. This rearrangement joins TRBV6-6 to TRBJ2-1; 12 bases are shared with TRBD2. This CDR3 contains 14 residues. Germline CDR1 is MNHNY and CDR2 is SVGAGI (reference sequence). V shed 7 bases and J 5 bases; nucleotides not matched to a gene: 3.

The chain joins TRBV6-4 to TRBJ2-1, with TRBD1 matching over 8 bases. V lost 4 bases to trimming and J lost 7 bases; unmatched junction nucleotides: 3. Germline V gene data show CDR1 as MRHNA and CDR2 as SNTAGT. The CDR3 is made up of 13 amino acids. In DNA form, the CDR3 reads TGTGCCAGCAGTGTACAGGGGGGAAATGAGCAGTTCTTC. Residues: CASSVQGGNEQFF.

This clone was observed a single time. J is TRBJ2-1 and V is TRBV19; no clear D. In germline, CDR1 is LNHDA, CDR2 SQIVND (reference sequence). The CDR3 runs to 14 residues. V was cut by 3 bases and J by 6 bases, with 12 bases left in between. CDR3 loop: CASSMASAINEQFF. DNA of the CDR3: TGTGCCAGTAGTATGGCAAGCGCAATCAATGAGCAGTTCTTC.

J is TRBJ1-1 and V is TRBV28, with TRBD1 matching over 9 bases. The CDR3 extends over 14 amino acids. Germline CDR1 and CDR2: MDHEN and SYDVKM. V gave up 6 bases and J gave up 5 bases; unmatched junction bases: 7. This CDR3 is CASSQGQGQTEAFF. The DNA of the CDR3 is TGTGCCAGCAGCCAAGGACAGGGGCAGACTGAAGCTTTCTTT. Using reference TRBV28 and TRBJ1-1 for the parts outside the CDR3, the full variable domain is DVKVTQSSRYLVKRTGEKVFLECVQDMDHENMFWYRQDPGLGLRLIYFSYDVKMKEKGDIPEGYSVSREKKERFSLILESASTNQTSMYLCASSQGQGQTEAFFGQGTRLTVV.